This entry lists 32 T cell receptor beta chains sequenced from one sample in a study of blood T cell repertoires in COVID-19. Some clones are missing from TCRdb's copy, which holds only in-frame ones; the method was immunoSEQ multiplex PCR. The table lists some 270,000 clones, roughly 84% of them singletons. Sequenced material: PBMCs or T cells enriched from blood (not recorded which). These receptors all stem from a man aged 45 to 65 who had recovered from COVID-19.

This sequence joins TRBV19 and TRBJ1-1, with TRBD1 identical over 7 bases. Unmatched junction bases numbered 9, after V lost 5 bases and J lost 6 bases. CDR3 size: 14 residues. Per the germline V gene, CDR1 is LNHDA and CDR2 is SQIVND (reference sequence). This chain's CDR3 is CASSARTGFSEAFF. The CDR3 region has the DNA TGTGCCAGTAGTGCCCGGACAGGATTTTCTGAAGCTTTCTTT.

The rearrangement joins TRBV7-3 to TRBJ2-1; 9 bases are shared with TRBD2. After removal of 6 bases from V and 7 bases from J, the junction contained 7 bases not matched to a gene. The CDR3 length is 14 residues. Germline V lookup: CDR1 SGHTA, CDR2 FQGTGA. The CDR3 region is CASRLAGFGNEQFF. CDR3 DNA: TGTGCCAGCAGGCTAGCGGGATTCGGAAATGAGCAGTTCTTC.

J is TRBJ1-1 and V is TRBV21-1. TRBV21-1 counts as a pseudogene. The CDR3 is 11 residues long. The CDR3 region has the DNA TGTGCCAGCGGTGGGAGGACTGAAGCTTTCTTT. Its protein is CASGGRTEAFF.

For this clone: Since a far larger clone is one base different, this is likely a read error. The chain employs TRBV4-1 and TRBJ2-1; the match to TRBD2 covers 12 bases. After removal of 4 bases from V and 4 bases from J, the junction contained 2 bases not matched to a gene. The germline CDR1 and CDR2 sequences are MGHRA and YSYEKL. CDR3 size: 15 residues. CDR3 protein: CASSLGLAGYNEQFF. The CDR3 nucleotides read TGCGCCAGCAGCCTCGGACTAGCGGGGTACAATGAGCAGTTCTTC.

The CDR3 region has the DNA TGTGCCAGCAGCTATCTAGCGGGAGACTACAATGAGCAGTTCTTC. As protein: CASSYLAGDYNEQFF. The rearrangement joins TRBV7-3 to TRBJ2-1; 10 nucleotides agree with TRBD2. Germline CDR1 reads SGHTA; CDR2 reads FQGTGA. There are 15 residues in the CDR3. The J segment lost 3 bases and the V segment lost 4 bases, leaving 3 bases of the junction unmatched.

The chain joins TRBV7-2 to TRBJ2-2; a weak D match, TRBD1 (6 bases). Trimming removed 4 bases from V and 0 bases from J, with 12 bases in between. Germline V CDR1 and CDR2: SGHTA, FQGNSA. The CDR3 loop spans 16 amino acids. This CDR3 is CASSYTGTTNTGELFF. The CDR3 DNA sequence: TGTGCCAGCAGCTACACCGGGACAACGAACACCGGGGAGCTGTTTTTT.

This clone came up a few times. The chain carries TRBV10-3 and TRBJ2-7; the D gene is possibly TRBD1 (5 bases). CDR1 and CDR2 from the germline V gene are ENHRY and SYGVKD. V was pared by 10 bases and J by 6 bases, with 16 bases between. This CDR3 is built from 12 residues. For the CDR3, the DNA is TGTGCCACCCAAGGGGCAGGGCTCGAGCAGTACTTC. Protein product: CATQGAGLEQYF.

This rearrangement joins TRBV28 to TRBJ1-6; D uncertain. The V end was cut by 2 bases, the J end by 0 bases, with 14 bases between. Germline CDR1 and CDR2: MDHEN and SYDVKM. The CDR3 covers 18 residues. For the CDR3, the DNA is TGTGCCAGCAGTTTAAATCTTAAGAGGAGCTCCTATAATTCACCCCTCCACTTT. This encodes CASSLNLKRSSYNSPLHF.

The V and J genes are TRBV30 and TRBJ2-7; TRBD1 aligns across 10 bases. The junction had 5 bases not matched to a gene; V was cut back by 5 bases and J by 4 bases. The germline gives CDR1 GTSNPN, CDR2 SVGIG (reference sequence). The CDR3 length is 13 residues. As DNA, the CDR3 is TGTGCCTGGGCCGGGACAGGGGTGTACGAGCAGTACTTC. Protein product: CAWAGTGVYEQYF.

The rearrangement uses TRBV18 and TRBJ2-1, with D possibly TRBD1 on 5 matching bases. Germline V gene sequence: CDR1 KGHSH, CDR2 LQKENI. The CDR3 is 18 amino acids. V was clipped by 2 bases and J by 0 bases, with 17 bases between them. As DNA, the CDR3 is TGTGCCAGCTCACCAAGAGACAGCCGACTTAGCTCCTACAATGAGCAGTTCTTC. This encodes CASSPRDSRLSSYNEQFF. Looking up the rest from reference TRBV18 and TRBJ2-1 gives the full variable domain: NAGVMQNPRHLVRRRGQEARLRCSPMKGHSHVYWYRQLPEEGLKFMVYLQKENIIDESGMPKERFSAEFPKEGPSILRIQQVVRGDSAAYFCASSPRDSRLSSYNEQFFGPGTRLTVL.

This chain connects TRBV14 to TRBJ2-7; the match to TRBD2 covers 11 bases. Unmatched junction bases numbered 5, after V lost 5 bases and J lost 2 bases. The germline V gene encodes CDR1 SGHDN and CDR2 FVKESK. CDR3 length equals 15 residues. This chain's CDR3 is CASSKPGLAAYEQYF. The CDR3, as DNA: TGTGCCAGCAGCAAGCCGGGACTAGCGGCCTACGAGCAGTACTTC.

This chain links TRBV5-4 with TRBJ2-3, with a weak D call TRBD1 (6 bases). Germline CDR1 SGHNT, CDR2 YYREEE (reference sequence). The CDR3 runs 16 residues. V lost 3 bases, J lost 4 bases, and 18 bases lay in between. CDR3 region: CASSSGPGNRADTQYF. The CDR3 region has the DNA TGTGCCAGCAGCTCCGGACCAGGGAACAGGGCAGATACGCAGTATTTT.

V and J are TRBV28 and TRBJ1-2; 9 nucleotides agree with TRBD1. Per germline, CDR1 MDHEN and CDR2 SYDVKM. The ends lost 6 bases at V and 7 bases at J; junction bases unmatched: 12. The CDR3 consists of 15 residues. As DNA, the CDR3 is TGTGCCAGCAGAACCATCACAGGGGGCGCCGGTGGCTACACCTTC. Its protein product is CASRTITGGAGGYTF.

The genes are TRBV10-3 and TRBJ2-3; 11 bases match TRBD1. V dropped 7 bases and J dropped 5; count of bases not matched to a gene: 5. The CDR3 is made up of 14 amino acids. The V gene's germline CDR1 is ENHRY and CDR2 SYGVKD. Here the CDR3 reads CAITGQGAGDTQYF. The CDR3 region has the DNA TGTGCCATCACCGGACAGGGGGCCGGAGATACGCAGTATTTT.

The genes are TRBV10-2 and TRBJ1-5; perhaps TRBD1 as D (6 bases). This CDR3 is built from 17 residues. The ends were cut back, 0 bases at V and 4 bases at J, with 16 bases in the middle. Germline values: CDR1 WSHSY, CDR2 SAAADI. CDR3 region: CASSESNRVVVNQPQHF. Written as DNA, the CDR3 is TGCGCCAGCAGTGAGTCAAACAGGGTTGTAGTGAATCAGCCCCAGCATTTT.

Details on this clone: Other DNA sequences within the sample encode an identical CDR3. The chain couples TRBV5-1 to TRBJ2-3; D is unclear. The germline V gene encodes CDR1 SGHRS and CDR2 YFSETQ. The CDR3 loop spans 13 amino acids. The V end was cut by 0 bases, the J end by 1 base, with 3 bases between. CDR3 region: CASSLAGTDTQYF. CDR3 DNA: TGCGCCAGCAGCTTGGCGGGCACAGATACGCAGTATTTT.

The rearrangement joins TRBV5-1 to TRBJ2-5; perhaps TRBD1 as D (5 bases). CDR3 length: 16 residues. The germline CDR1 and CDR2 sequences are SGHRS and YFSETQ. Between the trimmed V and J ends, which lost 5 bases and 2 bases, there was a span of 19 bases. In DNA, the CDR3 is TGCGCCAGCAGTCTGGGGCCCATTCACGAACAAGAGACCCAGTACTTC. This translates into CASSLGPIHEQETQYF.

The V gene is TRBV7-9, the J gene TRBJ2-2; 9 bases fit TRBD1. This CDR3 region has 16 residues. J gave up 7 bases and V 5 bases, and 11 bases lay outside the gene matches. Germline V gives CDR1 SEHNR, CDR2 FQNEAQ (reference sequence). CDR3 in amino acids: CASSLPGTGPSGELFF. The DNA for the CDR3 is TGTGCCAGCAGCCTCCCCGGGACAGGGCCGAGCGGGGAGCTGTTTTTT.

The V gene is TRBV5-1, the J gene TRBJ2-2; D might be TRBD1 (6 bases). Germline CDR1 is SGHRS and CDR2 is YFSETQ. Trimming removed 0 bases from V and 0 bases from J, with 6 bases in between. The CDR3 sequence is 15 residues long. CDR3 bases: TGCGCCAGCAGCTTGGGGACAGCGAACACCGGGGAGCTGTTTTTT. It is translated as CASSLGTANTGELFF.

The chain couples TRBV4-3 to TRBJ2-1, with D possibly TRBD1 on 5 matching bases. Trimming stripped 0 bases from V and 0 bases from J, with 6 bases between. There are 15 residues in the CDR3. Germline assignment: CDR1 LGHNA and CDR2 YSLEER. The CDR3 DNA is TGCGCCAGCAGCCAAGACAGGGTCTCCTACAATGAGCAGTTCTTC. Translating gives CASSQDRVSYNEQFF.

The V and J genes are TRBV7-2 and TRBJ1-1; D is unresolved. Trimming stripped 2 bases from V and 8 bases from J, with 9 bases between. Germline loops: CDR1 SGHTA, CDR2 FQGNSA. The CDR3 extends over 12 amino acids. The chain's CDR3 is CASSLNRWEAFF. The DNA of the CDR3 is TGTGCCAGCAGCTTAAATAGATGGGAAGCTTTCTTT.

The rearrangement joins TRBV7-8 to TRBJ2-7; D is perhaps TRBD2 (5 bases). Trimming removed 0 bases from V and 3 bases from J, with 12 bases in between. In germline, CDR1 is SGHVS, CDR2 FQNEAQ. The CDR3 is made up of 15 amino acids. The CDR3 is CASSLARVSVYEQYF. As DNA, the CDR3 is TGTGCCAGCAGCTTAGCGCGGGTTAGCGTCTACGAGCAGTACTTC. Based on the CDR3 plus reference TRBV7-8 and TRBJ2-7, the full variable domain is GAGVSQSPRYKVAKRGQDVALRCDPISGHVSLFWYQQALGQGPEFLTYFQNEAQLDKSGLPSDRFFAERPEGSVSTLKIQRTQQEDSAVYLCASSLARVSVYEQYFGPGTRLTVT.

The chain joins TRBV5-1 to TRBJ2-3; D is perhaps TRBD2 (6 bases). The CDR3 has 16 residues. The germline V and J ends were trimmed by 0 bases and 6 bases, with 17 bases remaining between them. Germline CDR1 and CDR2: SGHRS and YFSETQ. The CDR3 is CASSLASSGGGDTQYF. The CDR3 bases are TGCGCCAGCAGCTTGGCCAGTAGCGGAGGAGGCGATACGCAGTATTTT.

The rearrangement joins TRBV4-2 to TRBJ1-2; 7 bases are a match to TRBD1. This CDR3 comprises 15 residues. Germline values: CDR1 LGHNA, CDR2 YNFKEQ. J lost 5 bases, V lost 0 bases, and 6 bases had no gene match. The CDR3 sequence is CASSQDRGPSYGYTF. The DNA of the CDR3 is TGTGCCAGCAGCCAAGATAGGGGGCCGTCTTATGGCTACACCTTC.

The chain is built from TRBV6-2 or TRBV6-3 and TRBJ2-1; D gene unclear. The CDR3 is 12 amino acids. Deletions cut 5 bases from V and 8 bases from J, with 10 bases between. Germline values: CDR1 MNHEY, CDR2 SVGEGT. CDR3 coding DNA: TGTGCCAGCAGTCCGCACAGCTATGAGCAGTTCTTC. Encoded protein: CASSPHSYEQFF.

V usage is TRBV6-5 and J usage is TRBJ2-7; TRBD2 is a possible D gene (5 bases). Trimming shortened V by 4 bases and J by 3 bases, and 19 bases separated the two germline ends. This CDR3 contains 16 residues. Looked up from germline, CDR1 is MNHEY and CDR2 is SVGAGI. DNA of the CDR3: TGTGCCAGCAGTTCGGCCACTAGGCCAGCGGACTACGAGCAGTACTTC. Translated, it gives CASSSATRPADYEQYF.

The chain employs TRBV5-6 and TRBJ1-2; TRBD1 matches at 9 bases. J gave up 4 bases and V 4 bases, and 8 bases lay outside the gene matches. The CDR3 is 15 residues long. Germline lookup yields CDR1 SGHDT and CDR2 YYEEEE. CDR3 in amino acids: CASSIPGQGIYGYTF. The CDR3 region has the DNA TGTGCCAGCAGCATTCCGGGACAGGGCATCTATGGCTACACCTTC.

This chain joins TRBV28 and TRBJ1-3, with a possible D match to TRBD1 (6 bases). From germline, CDR1 is MDHEN and CDR2 SYDVKM. Trimming shortened V by 2 bases and J by 7 bases, and 21 bases separated the two germline ends. The CDR3 spans 17 residues. Here the CDR3 DNA reads TGTGCCAGCAGTTTAGCGGGGGGCAGTAGTCAGAGGAACACCATATATTTT. Encoded protein: CASSLAGGSSQRNTIYF.

The rearrangement joins TRBV28 to TRBJ2-1; tentatively, D is TRBD2 (5 bases). This CDR3 region has 15 residues. Germline-derived CDR1 and CDR2 are MDHEN and SYDVKM. V was clipped by 8 bases and J by 6 bases, with 20 bases between them. The CDR3 is CASWSAAARGNEQFF. CDR3 in DNA: TGTGCCAGCTGGTCCGCGGCAGCCCGGGGCAATGAGCAGTTCTTC.

The CDR3 region is CSVQGAQYYGYTF. The CDR3 DNA reads TGCAGCGTTCAGGGGGCCCAATACTATGGCTACACCTTC. This chain uses TRBV29-1 with TRBJ1-2; 8 positions agree with TRBD1. The CDR3 is 13 residues long. V trimming: 5 bases; J trimming: 3 bases; junction bases outside the gene matches: 5. Germline V lookup: CDR1 SQVTM, CDR2 ANQGSEA.

This clone is medium-sized (0.01 to 0.1%) by share. The rearrangement links TRBV7-9 to TRBJ1-3; D gene uncertain. This CDR3 contains 13 residues. The germline V gene has CDR1 SEHNR and CDR2 FQNEAQ (reference sequence). Trimming stripped 5 bases from V and 2 bases from J, with 7 bases between. The CDR3: CASSHPTGNTIYF. In nucleotides, the CDR3 is TGTGCCAGCAGCCATCCCACTGGAAACACCATATATTTT.

The rearrangement joins TRBV12-5 to TRBJ1-5; 9 bases are shared with TRBD1. Trimming removed 4 bases from V and 5 bases from J; junction bases left unmatched: 6. The CDR3 loop spans 15 amino acids. Germline assignment: CDR1 LGHNT and CDR2 FRNRAP. This CDR3 is CASGSPGQGYQPQHF. CDR3 bases: TGTGCTAGTGGTTCCCCGGGACAGGGTTATCAGCCCCAGCATTTT.